This TCR beta chain appears in the sequencing data of a study of T cells in Graves' hyperthyroidism and ophthalmopathy. This clonotype came up many times. It was RNA transcripts that yielded the amplified TCR beta CDR3 regions. An initial round of RT-PCR targeting the TCR CDR3 relied on the HTBI primer set. Via MiXCR, TCRdb re-called the multiplex PCR reads, giving one row per CDR3 protein. The profile shows hundreds of thousands of distinct CDR3 sequences, 18% of them singletons. The V and J ends lost 8 bases and 4 bases, in that order; junction bases with no gene match: 5. Germline V lookup: CDR1 SNHLY, CDR2 FYNNEI. The CDR3 loop spans 13 amino acids. The patients, who ranged from 18 to 65 in age, presented with newly diagnosed hyperthyroidism lasting under 2 months. At first hyperthyroidism diagnosis, before any ophthalmopathy symptoms, the blood sample was collected. Extraction of PBMCs used approximately 10 ml of fresh peripheral blood.

Sequenced input: blood. This chain uses TRBV2 with TRBJ2-1; 7 bases agree with TRBD2. The source of this sequence is a woman aged 45 to 65 with Graves' hyperthyroidism that later progressed to Graves' ophthalmopathy. CDR3 amino acids: CASFLAVYNEQFF. The DNA of the CDR3 is TGTGCCAGCTTCCTAGCGGTTTACAATGAGCAGTTCTTC.